This T cell receptor beta chain comes out of a study of Tregs in tolerant kidney transplant recipients. General observations from the study: No direct test of biological reproducibility was done here. Validation in larger populations is needed because few patients were studied. The most relevant donor-specific Treg TCRbeta repertoire apparently came from expansion with activated donor B cells.

Only in-frame clones appear in the TCRdb table, and some are missing; sequencing was by immunoSEQ multiplex PCR. The sample records under 100,000 clones, around 94% being singletons. This clone was detected once. What it recognizes is unknown. Thawed PBMCs were FACS-sorted into unstimulated CD4+CD25+CD127- regulatory T cells, CD4+CD25- non-regulatory cells, CD4 and CD8 cells. Source material: CD8+ T cells from blood. The receptor's source is a human donor in good health.

CDR3 sequence reads: CASSGPGEQYF. The CDR3 DNA follows: TGTGCCAGCAGCGGCCCTGGGGAGCAGTACTTC. V usage is TRBV9 and J usage is TRBJ2-7; D is ambiguous. The CDR3 totals 11 residues. CDR1 and CDR2 (germline): SGDLS, YYNGEE. V gave up 3 bases and J gave up 7 bases, with 8 bases separating them.